These 13 T cell receptor beta chains originate from one sample sequenced in a study of blood T cell repertoires in COVID-19. Assay used: immunoSEQ multiplex PCR; TCRdb lists only in-frame clones, some missing. This sample has over 200,000 clones, with 89% found just once. The sample was peripheral blood. These receptors originate from a woman between 40 and 55 years old with acute or convalescent COVID-19.

CDR3 amino acids: CASSRLLGTETSTNEKLFF. CDR3 bases: TGTGCCAGCTCTCGCCTGTTAGGGACAGAAACTTCAACTAATGAAAAACTGTTTTTT. The chain recombines TRBV18 with TRBJ1-4; 7 nucleotides line up with TRBD1. Losses at the gene ends were 6 bases for V and 0 bases for J; bases not matched to a gene: 16. The CDR3 runs 19 residues. Germline V gene data show CDR1 as KGHSH and CDR2 as LQKENI.

Only a few counts were recorded for this clone. The chain is built from TRBV6-1 and TRBJ1-1, with D possibly TRBD1 on 6 matching bases. Trimming took off 3 bases at V and 3 bases at J, with 14 bases between the two ends. Germline V lookup: CDR1 MNHNS, CDR2 SASEGT. The CDR3 has 15 amino acids. This CDR3 is CASSDPTGWDTEAFF. As DNA, the CDR3 is TGTGCCAGCAGTGATCCTACAGGGTGGGACACTGAAGCTTTCTTT.

V usage is TRBV7-5 and J usage is TRBJ2-7; TRBD2 reflects the table's D call only, with no check against the DNA. TRBV7-5 is an annotated pseudogene. This CDR3 is 16 amino acids long. DNA for the CDR3: TGTGCCAGAAGCTTAACCCCCGCGGGCACCGTATACGAGCAGTACGTC. This codes for CARSLTPAGTVYEQYV.

The chain carries TRBV27 and TRBJ1-5, with D unclear. Per germline, CDR1 MNHEY and CDR2 SMNVEV (reference sequence). This CDR3 is built from 14 residues. V lost 4 bases to trimming and J lost 1 base, with 8 bases between them. The chain's CDR3 is CASSSSSSNQPQHF. For the CDR3, the DNA is TGTGCCAGCAGTTCATCTTCAAGCAATCAGCCCCAGCATTTT.

This clone has a single count. In DNA form, the CDR3 reads TGTGCCAGCGGTAGCGGGGGGGCCGCAGATACGCAGTATTTT. Residues: CASGSGGAADTQYF. The chain is built from TRBV6-4 and TRBJ2-3; 11 bases line up with TRBD2. Losses at the gene ends were 8 bases for V and 4 bases for J; bases not matched to a gene: 5. Germline V gene lookup returns CDR1 MRHNA and CDR2 SNTAGT. The CDR3 extends over 14 amino acids.

V and J are TRBV11-2 and TRBJ2-4; 9 positions match TRBD1. CDR1 SGHAT and CDR2 FQNNGV come from the germline V gene. V lost 4 bases, J lost 2 bases, and 6 bases stayed unmatched. This CDR3 spans 16 amino acids. The CDR3 loop is CASSSLDRGPKNIQYF. The CDR3 DNA sequence: TGTGCCAGCAGCTCGCTGGACAGGGGTCCCAAAAACATTCAGTACTTC.

This chain connects TRBV5-6 to TRBJ2-3; possibly TRBD1 for D (7 bases). The V gene lost 4 bases and the J gene lost 4 bases, with 16 bases spanning the gap. The CDR3 has 15 amino acids. Germline values: CDR1 SGHDT, CDR2 YYEEEE. This CDR3 reads CASSNRLGGADTQYF. The CDR3 DNA reads as TGTGCCAGCAGCAACCGACTAGGGGGCGCAGATACGCAGTATTTT.

The chain links TRBV7-8 to TRBJ1-3; perhaps TRBD1 as D (6 bases). This CDR3 is 15 amino acids long. Germline assignment: CDR1 SGHVS and CDR2 FQNEAQ. V lost 5 bases, J lost 2 bases, and 13 bases lay in between. The CDR3 protein is CASSPLQGAGNTIYF. As DNA, the CDR3 is TGTGCCAGCAGCCCACTACAGGGAGCTGGAAACACCATATATTTT. Combining the CDR3 with reference TRBV7-8 and TRBJ1-3 gives the whole variable domain GAGVSQSPRYKVAKRGQDVALRCDPISGHVSLFWYQQALGQGPEFLTYFQNEAQLDKSGLPSDRFFAERPEGSVSTLKIQRTQQEDSAVYLCASSPLQGAGNTIYFGEGSWLTVV.

The chain is built from TRBV6-6 and TRBJ2-1; 11 nucleotides align to TRBD2. The CDR3 extends over 16 amino acids. V shed 5 bases and J 5 bases; nucleotides not matched to a gene: 8. The germline V gene has CDR1 MNHNY and CDR2 SVGAGI (reference sequence). The CDR3 DNA reads TGTGCCAGCAGTGCCCCTAGCGGGGGGCACCACAATGAGCAGTTCTTC. Its protein is CASSAPSGGHHNEQFF.

This clone was detected only once. The genes are TRBV7-9 and TRBJ1-2, with TRBD1 as a possible D gene (6 bases). V dropped 5 bases and J dropped 5 bases, with 15 bases sitting between them. The CDR3 has 14 amino acids. The germline V gene encodes CDR1 SEHNR and CDR2 FQNEAQ (reference sequence). In DNA, the CDR3 is TGTGCCAGCAGCCCCCGCACAGGGCATTATGGCTACACCTTC. It is translated as CASSPRTGHYGYTF.

The chain recombines TRBV7-6 with TRBJ1-3; 9 nucleotides line up with TRBD1. Germline V lookup: CDR1 SGHVS, CDR2 FNYEAQ. The V segment lost 6 bases and the J segment 4 bases; nucleotides outside the gene matches: 7. The CDR3 contains 15 residues. CDR3 sequence reads: CASSLQGASGNTIYF. CDR3 DNA sequence: TGTGCCAGCAGTCTACAGGGGGCATCAGGAAACACCATATATTTT.

The chain is built from TRBV18 and TRBJ1-3, with a weak D call TRBD1 (6 bases). The germline CDR1 and CDR2 sequences are KGHSH and LQKENI. Trimming took off 4 bases at V and 0 bases at J, with 10 bases between the two ends. The CDR3 has 15 residues. The CDR3 bases are TGTGCCAGCTCACAAGGGGACATCTCTGGAAACACCATATATTTT. This encodes CASSQGDISGNTIYF.

CDR3 sequence: CAWSVPRGTITDYGYTF. CDR3 DNA: TGTGCCTGGAGTGTACCTAGGGGGACGATAACCGACTATGGCTACACCTTC. The chain is built from TRBV30 and TRBJ1-2, with D perhaps matching TRBD1 (6 bases). From germline, CDR1 is GTSNPN and CDR2 SVGIG (reference sequence). CDR3 length: 17 residues. V lost 0 bases, J lost 3 bases, and 20 bases lay in between.